One and the same sample provided the 32 T cell receptor beta chains below, sequenced in a study of blood T cell repertoires in COVID-19. The data were produced by immunoSEQ multiplex PCR, yet TCRdb's version contains in-frame clones alone and is incomplete. The sample includes roughly 390,000 clones, around 87% of them seen just once. Sequencing input: peripheral blood. The receptor set was obtained from a woman aged 25 to 45 with COVID-19, enrolled during active disease.

The chain carries TRBV2 and TRBJ2-3, with a tentative D call TRBD1 (6 bases). The CDR3 is 16 residues long. The germline CDR1 and CDR2 sequences are SNHLY and FYNNEI. V lost 7 bases and J lost 4, with 21 bases in between. Here the CDR3 DNA reads TGTGCCAGCACTTCTCTCTTAGGGGGAAGGGCAGATACGCAGTATTTT. Translated: CASTSLLGGRADTQYF.

The genes are TRBV7-2 and TRBJ2-5, with 10 bases fitting TRBD1. Losses at the gene ends were 5 bases for V and 1 base for J; bases not matched to a gene: 7. Per the germline V gene, CDR1 is SGHTA and CDR2 is FQGNSA. This CDR3 comprises 16 residues. CDR3 nucleotides: TGTGCCAGCAGCGTCTCCGGGACAGGGGTCCAAGAGACCCAGTACTTC. This encodes CASSVSGTGVQETQYF.

The CDR3, as DNA: TGTGCCAGCTCACCGACTAGCGGGACGAACGAGCAGTACTTC. This gives the protein CASSPTSGTNEQYF. This rearrangement joins TRBV18 to TRBJ2-7; the match to TRBD2 covers 11 bases. The CDR3 has 14 residues. Germline-derived CDR1 and CDR2 are KGHSH and LQKENI. V gave up 3 bases and J gave up 5 bases; unmatched junction bases: 3.

The chain carries TRBV5-1 and TRBJ2-7, with 9 bases that match TRBD1. The V gene end was trimmed by 0 bases and the J gene end by 8 bases; junction bases not matched to a gene: 3. This CDR3 is built from 13 residues. The germline CDR1 and CDR2 sequences are SGHRS and YFSETQ. Here the CDR3 reads CASSLETGGKQYF. DNA for the CDR3: TGCGCCAGCAGCTTGGAGACAGGGGGAAAGCAGTACTTC.

V and J are TRBV5-1 and TRBJ1-2; 7 nucleotides line up with TRBD1. With V trimmed by 0 bases and J by 4 bases, 3 bases remained unmatched. CDR3 length: 14 residues. Looked up from germline, CDR1 is SGHRS and CDR2 is YFSETQ. The CDR3 DNA reads as TGCGCCAGCAGCTTGGACAGGGGATTCTATGGCTACACCTTC. It translates to CASSLDRGFYGYTF.

Concerning this clone itself: Additional DNA sequences in this sample encode the identical CDR3. The chain uses TRBV7-2 and TRBJ1-1; no definite D call. In germline, CDR1 is SGHTA, CDR2 FQGNSA. The CDR3 is 12 amino acids. V shed 1 base and J shed 6 bases, with 6 bases lying between them. The CDR3 DNA follows: TGTGCCAGCAGCTTAGGATCGGCTGAAGCTTTCTTT. It translates to CASSLGSAEAFF.

This clone was seen once. The V call is TRBV2, the J call TRBJ2-3; 7 bases align to TRBD2. This CDR3 has 14 residues. V shed 2 bases and J 2 bases; nucleotides not matched to a gene: 1. Germline V gene data show CDR1 as SNHLY and CDR2 as FYNNEI. The CDR3 loop is CASSESGNTDTQYF. The CDR3 coding sequence is TGTGCCAGCAGTGAAAGCGGGAACACAGATACGCAGTATTTT.

This sequence joins TRBV7-9 and TRBJ1-5; 7 nucleotides agree with TRBD1. The CDR3 loop spans 15 amino acids. Trimming removed 1 base from V and 3 bases from J; junction bases left unmatched: 3. Per the germline V gene, CDR1 is SEHNR and CDR2 is FQNEAQ (reference sequence). CDR3 in amino acids: CASSLGQGHNQPQHF. CDR3 coding DNA: TGTGCCAGCAGCTTAGGACAGGGTCACAATCAGCCCCAGCATTTT.

V usage is TRBV18 and J usage is TRBJ2-4; TRBD1 is a possible D gene (5 bases). With 3 bases removed from V and 0 bases from J, the gap between germline ends came to 9 bases. Germline assignment: CDR1 KGHSH and CDR2 LQKENI. The CDR3 covers 15 residues. The chain's CDR3 is CASSPQGRAKNIQYF. CDR3 coding DNA: TGTGCCAGCTCACCTCAGGGCCGAGCCAAAAACATTCAGTACTTC. Full variable domain (missing parts from reference TRBV18 and TRBJ2-4): NAGVMQNPRHLVRRRGQEARLRCSPMKGHSHVYWYRQLPEEGLKFMVYLQKENIIDESGMPKERFSAEFPKEGPSILRIQQVVRGDSAAYFCASSPQGRAKNIQYFGAGTRLSVL.

The chain couples TRBV27 to TRBJ2-3; D call uncertain. Trimming pared 4 bases from V and 4 bases from J, leaving 9 bases between. CDR3 length: 13 residues. CDR1 is MNHEY, CDR2 SMNVEV, per germline (reference sequence). CDR3 nucleotide sequence: TGTGCCAGCAGTTCGCTAGTCTCAGATACGCAGTATTTT. Its translation: CASSSLVSDTQYF.

The rearrangement uses TRBV24-1 and TRBJ2-1, with D possibly TRBD2 on 5 matching bases. Germline V gene sequence: CDR1 KGHDR, CDR2 SFDVKD. The CDR3 totals 15 residues. The V end lost 4 bases, the J end lost 7 bases, and 16 bases lay between the germline ends. The CDR3 nucleotides are TGTGCCACCAGTGAACCCGGCCCTCCGGGAAATGAGCAGTTCTTC. It translates to CATSEPGPPGNEQFF.

The CDR3 DNA is TGTGCCAGCAGTCGAGACACCCTGAACACTGAAGCTTTCTTT. This sequence encodes CASSRDTLNTEAFF. The chain joins TRBV6-5 to TRBJ1-1, with D unresolved. CDR3 size: 14 residues. Germline V lookup: CDR1 MNHEY, CDR2 SVGAGI. V was clipped by 5 bases and J by 0 bases, with 10 bases between them.

This rearrangement joins TRBV7-6 to TRBJ2-5; possibly TRBD1 for D (6 bases). The germline V gene has CDR1 SGHVS and CDR2 FNYEAQ. V lost 4 bases and J lost 6, with 15 bases in between. The CDR3 loop spans 14 amino acids. The CDR3 region has the DNA TGTGCCAGCAGCTATAGCCAGGGGAAAAAGACCCAGTACTTC. Protein: CASSYSQGKKTQYF.

This clone was counted once. This chain uses TRBV6-2 or TRBV6-3 with TRBJ2-7, with 9 positions matching TRBD2. Germline V gene data show CDR1 as MNHEY and CDR2 as SVGEGT. The CDR3 is 19 amino acids. J lost 5 bases, V lost 0 bases, and 17 bases had no gene match. The CDR3 region is CASSYSSRRLAGWGDEQYF. CDR3 coding DNA: TGTGCCAGCAGTTACTCAAGCAGGCGGCTAGCGGGATGGGGCGACGAGCAGTACTTC.

V and J are TRBV30 and TRBJ1-6, with 9 bases matching TRBD1. This CDR3 has 13 residues. The germline gives CDR1 GTSNPN, CDR2 SVGIG (reference sequence). CDR3 region: CATAGQGNSPLHF. The CDR3 DNA reads TGTGCGACCGCGGGACAGGGAAATTCACCCCTCCACTTT.

The chain has TRBV24-1 and TRBJ2-2, with TRBD2 matching 15 bases. CDR3 length: 20 amino acids. Losses at the gene ends were 1 base for V and 4 bases for J; bases not matched to a gene: 9. In germline, CDR1 is KGHDR, CDR2 SFDVKD. The CDR3 coding sequence is TGTGCCACCAGTGATTTTAGTTGGACTAGCGGGAGGGCCGGCACCGGGGAGCTGTTTTTT. Its translation is CATSDFSWTSGRAGTGELFF.

V usage is TRBV5-4 and J usage is TRBJ2-3; TRBD2 matches 9 bases. The CDR3 spans 12 residues. Trimming took 5 bases from V and 6 from J; bases not matched to a gene: 1. Germline V gives CDR1 SGHNT, CDR2 YYREEE (reference sequence). The CDR3 bases are TGTGCCAGCAGGAGCGGGAGGGATACGCAGTATTTT. Its protein is CASRSGRDTQYF.

This sequence joins TRBV6-5 and TRBJ2-3; 7 bases are shared with TRBD2. V trimming: 8 bases; J trimming: 6 bases; junction bases outside the gene matches: 5. Germline loops: CDR1 MNHEY, CDR2 SVGAGI. The CDR3 loop spans 12 amino acids. The CDR3 sequence is CASGRAGDTQYF. For the CDR3, the DNA is TGTGCCAGCGGGAGGGCCGGGGATACGCAGTATTTT.

The chain employs TRBV6-1 and TRBJ2-1; 7 bases are a match to TRBD2. V lost 0 bases to trimming and J lost 0 bases; unmatched junction nucleotides: 5. Per the germline V gene, CDR1 is MNHNS and CDR2 is SASEGT. The CDR3 sequence is 17 residues long. CDR3 sequence reads: CASSEARGGGSYNEQFF. CDR3 bases: TGTGCCAGCAGTGAAGCGCGTGGCGGGGGCTCCTACAATGAGCAGTTCTTC.

This clone showed up just once. The chain is built from TRBV10-2 and TRBJ1-1; TRBD1 matches 9 bases. Germline loops: CDR1 WSHSY, CDR2 SAAADI. CDR3 length equals 13 residues. The trim removed 6 bases at V and 6 bases at J, leaving 5 bases unmatched. In DNA, the CDR3 is TGCGCCAGCAGAGGACAGGGGATGTCTGAAGCTTTCTTT. This translates into CASRGQGMSEAFF.

This clone has just a few counts. The rearrangement uses TRBV6-2 or TRBV6-3 and TRBJ1-1, with D hard to call. Germline V lookup: CDR1 MNHEY, CDR2 SVGEGT. This CDR3 contains 13 residues. V was clipped by 5 bases and J by 5 bases, with 12 bases between them. The CDR3 region has the DNA TGTGCCAGCAGTGAGTCCGAGCGGACTGAAGCTTTCTTT. This encodes CASSESERTEAFF.

V gene TRBV7-8 combines with J gene TRBJ2-3; D is possibly TRBD2 (5 bases). The germline gives CDR1 SGHVS, CDR2 FQNEAQ. This CDR3 comprises 15 residues. V lost 2 bases and J 1 base, leaving 10 bases between the germline ends. CDR3 nucleotides: TGTGCCAGCAGCTTATATGGGCGGGGCACAGATACGCAGTATTTT. This translates into CASSLYGRGTDTQYF.

The V and J genes are TRBV10-3 and TRBJ2-3, with D uncertain. This CDR3 spans 16 amino acids. Trimming left V 3 bases short and J 3 bases short, with 16 bases between. Germline V gives CDR1 ENHRY, CDR2 SYGVKD. The CDR3 bases are TGTGCCATCAGTGAAAGCGAAGGTCCGGAGACAGATACGCAGTATTTT. Amino acid sequence: CAISESEGPETDTQYF.

V gene TRBV24-1 combines with J gene TRBJ2-1; 8 bases fit TRBD1. Germline loops: CDR1 KGHDR, CDR2 SFDVKD. V was clipped by 5 bases and J by 3 bases; unmatched bases: 8. This CDR3 spans 16 amino acids. The DNA of the CDR3 is TGTGCCACCAGTGCGCAGGGGGCGATTGGCTACAATGAGCAGTTCTTC. This gives the protein CATSAQGAIGYNEQFF.

This rearrangement joins TRBV9 to TRBJ2-7; D may be TRBD2 (5 bases). CDR3 length: 14 residues. V shed 0 bases and J shed 2 bases, with 9 bases lying between them. CDR1 SGDLS and CDR2 YYNGEE come from the germline V gene. The CDR3 loop reads CASSVEIGTYEQYF. Written as DNA, the CDR3 is TGTGCCAGCAGCGTAGAAATCGGGACCTACGAGCAGTACTTC.

This clone is a singleton in its sample. J is TRBJ2-1 and V is TRBV7-2; the D is unclear. Germline lookup yields CDR1 SGHTA and CDR2 FQGNSA. This CDR3 contains 16 residues. V lost 2 bases to trimming and J lost 0 bases, with 11 bases between them. The CDR3 region has the DNA TGTGCCAGCAGCTTACAGGCCCCAAGCTCCTACAATGAGCAGTTCTTC. Amino acids: CASSLQAPSSYNEQFF.

The rearrangement links TRBV9 to TRBJ1-2; 9 positions match TRBD1. The CDR3 totals 16 residues. V shed 4 bases, J shed 5 bases, and the junction held 12 bases outside the gene matches. Germline V lookup: CDR1 SGDLS, CDR2 YYNGEE. CDR3 sequence reads: CASSPRDRELSYGYTF. The CDR3 DNA reads as TGTGCCAGCAGCCCCCGGGACAGGGAGCTTTCGTATGGCTACACCTTC.

This clone was detected only once. This chain connects TRBV7-9 to TRBJ2-7, with 7 bases fitting TRBD2. The CDR3 runs to 13 residues. The V gene's germline CDR1 is SEHNR and CDR2 FQNEAQ (reference sequence). V was clipped by 5 bases and J by 4 bases; unmatched bases: 5. The CDR3 is CASSQVGGYEQYF. Here the CDR3 DNA reads TGTGCCAGCAGCCAGGTGGGGGGGTACGAGCAGTACTTC.

This sequence joins TRBV19 and TRBJ2-3, with 10 bases that match TRBD2. V lost 4 bases, J lost 4 bases, and 8 bases stayed unmatched. CDR3 length equals 16 residues. Germline CDR1 is LNHDA and CDR2 is SQIVND (reference sequence). The CDR3 loop is CASSTAAGGPADTQYF. The CDR3 nucleotides are TGTGCCAGTAGTACGGCAGCGGGAGGGCCTGCAGATACGCAGTATTTT.

This clone was detected once. The V and J genes are TRBV5-1 and TRBJ1-2; TRBD1 agrees at 10 bases. This CDR3 is built from 15 residues. Germline lookup yields CDR1 SGHRS and CDR2 YFSETQ. V shed 5 bases and J 4 bases; nucleotides not matched to a gene: 8. The chain's CDR3 is CASRAGTGVFYGYTF. CDR3 nucleotides: TGCGCCAGCAGGGCCGGGACAGGGGTTTTCTATGGCTACACCTTC.

This chain links TRBV6-2 or TRBV6-3 with TRBJ1-5, with TRBD1 identical over 8 bases. The CDR3 totals 13 residues. The germline CDR1 and CDR2 sequences are MNHEY and SVGEGT. Unmatched junction bases numbered 5, after V lost 4 bases and J lost 9 bases. CDR3 DNA sequence: TGTGCCAGCAGTTCGACAGGGGATCTGCCCCAGCATTTT. Translating gives CASSSTGDLPQHF.

The chain carries TRBV6-5 and TRBJ2-1, with D perhaps TRBD1 (5 bases). The CDR3 covers 15 residues. V gave up 2 bases and J gave up 2 bases, with 10 bases separating them. CDR1 is MNHEY and CDR2 is SVGAGI in the germline V gene. The CDR3 DNA reads as TGTGCCAGCAGTTACGATGGGGCCGCCTACAATGAGCAGTTCTTC. Protein: CASSYDGAAYNEQFF.